These T cell receptor beta chains were read from a single sample in a study of blood T cell repertoires in COVID-19. The protocol was immunoSEQ multiplex PCR, while the TCRdb copy is restricted to in-frame clones and leaves out a portion. The data contain about 140,000 clones, about 80% of them singletons. The sequenced sample consisted of peripheral blood. The receptors derive from a human donor in a cohort sampled during active COVID-19. The CDR3 runs from the conserved cysteine through the conserved F or W. D genes are given only for firm matches. Part of the rows lack a size; the others show once, few, many or a class for expanded clones.

D gene,clone size,V gene,J gene,CDR3 protein,CDR3 DNA
TRBD2,.,TRBV5-5,TRBJ2-7,CASSFAGGPSEQYF,TGTGCCAGCAGCTTTGCGGGAGGGCCGAGCGAGCAGTACTTC
.,.,TRBV12-3/TRBV12-4,TRBJ2-1,CASSFIAGNEQFF,TGTGCCAGCAGTTTTATCGCGGGCAATGAGCAGTTCTTC
TRBD1,.,TRBV5-1,TRBJ1-1,CASTPGGTGFLEAFF,TGCGCCAGCACCCCCGGGGGGACAGGATTCCTTGAGGCTTTCTTT
TRBD1,.,TRBV19,TRBJ2-3,CASSLVPTGTGGLDTQYF,TGTGCCAGTAGCCTGGTCCCAACCGGGACAGGGGGCCTGGATACGCAGTATTTT
.,.,TRBV28,TRBJ2-1,CASSYSRGLSSYNEQFF,TGTGCCAGCAGCTACTCCCGGGGACTTAGCTCCTACAATGAGCAGTTCTTC
.,few,TRBV18,TRBJ1-1,CASSPLVNTEAFF,TGTGCCAGCTCACCACTCGTTAACACTGAAGCTTTCTTT
TRBD2,.,TRBV7-9,TRBJ2-1,CASSLHTSDFSYNEQFF,TGTGCCAGCAGCTTACATACTAGCGATTTCTCCTACAATGAGCAGTTCTTC
.,.,TRBV7-2,TRBJ2-1,CASSPALLPGRGEQFF,TGTGCCAGCAGCCCTGCACTTCTACCGGGGCGGGGTGAGCAGTTCTTC
TRBD2,.,TRBV6-5,TRBJ2-7,CASSSISGKTYEQYF,TGTGCCAGCAGTTCTATTAGCGGGAAGACCTACGAGCAGTACTTC
TRBD1,.,TRBV3-1/TRBV3-2,TRBJ1-1,CASSQGQGLGTEAFF,TGTGCCAGCAGCCAAGGACAGGGGCTCGGCACTGAAGCTTTCTTT
.,once,TRBV5-1,TRBJ1-3,CASSLAEIASGGNTIYF,TGCGCCAGCAGCTTGGCCGAAATAGCCTCGGGGGGAAACACCATATATTTT
TRBD1,.,TRBV6-2/TRBV6-3,TRBJ2-7,CASSRITGGEQYF,TGTGCCAGCAGTCGTATTACAGGGGGCGAGCAGTACTTC
TRBD1,.,TRBV27,TRBJ2-3,CASMSQGVATDTQYF,TGTGCCAGCATGTCACAGGGGGTGGCCACAGATACGCAGTATTTT
TRBD2,.,TRBV27,TRBJ2-1,CASSLKYGGSLSPGFHNEQFF,TGTGCCAGCAGTTTAAAATACGGCGGGAGTCTATCCCCCGGCTTCCACAATGAGCAGTTCTTC
TRBD1,few,TRBV9,TRBJ1-6,CASSATGTGVSPLHF,TGTGCCAGCAGCGCGACCGGGACAGGGGTTTCACCCCTCCACTTT
TRBD1,.,TRBV18,TRBJ1-4,CASSDSGQGNEKLFF,TGTGCCAGCTCAGATTCGGGACAGGGAAATGAAAAACTGTTTTTT
.,.,TRBV28,TRBJ1-5,CASSWQGNQPQHF,TGTGCCAGCAGTTGGCAGGGCAATCAGCCCCAGCATTTT
TRBD2,.,TRBV24-1,TRBJ2-3,CATSASGSTDTQYF,TGTGCCACCAGTGCTAGCGGGAGCACAGATACGCAGTATTTT
.,.,TRBV5-1,TRBJ2-5,CASSLNTGQQETQYF,TGCGCCAGCAGCTTGAATACGGGTCAGCAAGAGACCCAGTACTTC
TRBD2,once,TRBV2,TRBJ2-2,CASSEVLAVGELFF,TGTGCCAGCAGTGAAGTACTAGCGGTCGGGGAGCTGTTTTTT
.,.,TRBV18,TRBJ1-1,CASSPGDSVGAFF,TGTGCCAGCTCACCAGGGGACTCGGTGGGAGCTTTCTTT
.,few,TRBV11-2,TRBJ2-7,CASSLATGGAYEQYF,TGTGCCAGCAGCTTAGCTACAGGGGGGGCCTACGAGCAGTACTTC
TRBD2,few,TRBV15,TRBJ2-7,CATSSPGTSRYEQYF,TGTGCCACCAGCAGTCCCGGGACTAGTCGCTACGAGCAGTACTTC
.,.,TRBV7-2,TRBJ2-5,CASSLAEGLETQYF,TGTGCCAGCAGCTTAGCAGAGGGTCTGGAGACCCAGTACTTC
.,few,TRBV19,TRBJ1-1,CASSRDGSTEAFF,TGTGCCAGTAGTAGGGACGGGAGCACTGAAGCTTTCTTT
.,.,TRBV18,TRBJ1-4,CASSPLRGEKLFF,TGTGCCAGCTCGCCCCTCCGCGGTGAAAAACTGTTTTTT